This passage covers 30 T cell receptor beta chains from one sample sequenced in a study of cytomegalovirus exposure and HLA in healthy donors. PCR was performed using 60 Vbeta and 13 Jbeta primers. TCRdb's table, derived via immunoSEQ multiplex PCR, lists solely in-frame clones and lacks some. The repertoire consists of approximately 130,000 clones, with around four fifths occurring once and the leading ten covering 2.7%. Source material: PBMCs. The receptors originated from a boy under 10 years old in good health and CMV-seronegative.

This clone was seen only once. V usage is TRBV7-6 and J usage is TRBJ1-5; D unresolved. This CDR3 spans 14 amino acids. Germline assignment: CDR1 SGHVS and CDR2 FNYEAQ. V lost 1 base to trimming and J lost 7 bases, with 11 bases between them. The CDR3 sequence is CASSLDSSTQPQHF. DNA for the CDR3: TGTGCCAGCAGCTTAGACAGTTCGACGCAGCCCCAGCATTTT.

This rearrangement joins TRBV5-1 to TRBJ1-2; 7 bases are a match to TRBD1. Looked up from germline, CDR1 is SGHRS and CDR2 is YFSETQ. The CDR3 is made up of 13 amino acids. Trimming at V came to 4 bases and at J to 8 bases, leaving 8 bases not matched to a gene. CDR3 nucleotide sequence: TGCGCCAGCAGCCCTAGGACAGGAGAGGGCTACACCTTC. Its translation: CASSPRTGEGYTF.

This chain uses TRBV7-2 with TRBJ2-5; D is unresolved. V lost 2 bases to trimming and J lost 5 bases, with 15 bases between them. CDR1 SGHTA and CDR2 FQGNSA come from the germline V gene. CDR3 length: 15 amino acids. This CDR3 reads CASSLTRLHGETQYF. CDR3 DNA: TGTGCCAGCAGCTTAACTCGCCTCCACGGGGAGACCCAGTACTTC.

The chain carries TRBV2 and TRBJ2-1; D gene ambiguous. From germline, CDR1 is SNHLY and CDR2 FYNNEI. The CDR3 has 15 amino acids. The ends were cut back, 2 bases at V and 0 bases at J, with 8 bases in the middle. CDR3 protein: CASSEPLSSYNEQFF. The DNA for the CDR3 is TGTGCCAGCAGTGAACCACTAAGCTCCTACAATGAGCAGTTCTTC.

This clone was picked up one time. The chain couples TRBV30 to TRBJ1-3; 7 bases fit TRBD1. CDR3 length: 15 residues. The V gene's germline CDR1 is GTSNPN and CDR2 SVGIG (reference sequence). V lost 0 bases, J lost 4 bases, and 6 bases stayed unmatched. The CDR3 coding sequence is TGTGCCTGGAGTGTAATAGTACAGGGGGGAAACACCATATATTTT. Its translation is CAWSVIVQGGNTIYF.

The chain is built from TRBV6-1 and TRBJ1-5; D ambiguous. Germline V gene lookup returns CDR1 MNHNS and CDR2 SASEGT. V lost 2 bases and J 0 bases, leaving 20 bases between the germline ends. CDR3 length equals 19 residues. CDR3 sequence: CASSEHEGADFYSNQPQHF. The CDR3 nucleotides read TGTGCCAGCAGTGAACACGAGGGCGCGGACTTTTATAGCAATCAGCCCCAGCATTTT.

J is TRBJ2-7 and V is TRBV11-2; maybe TRBD2 (6 bases). The germline gives CDR1 SGHAT, CDR2 FQNNGV. V was pared by 5 bases and J by 7 bases, with 18 bases between. The CDR3 is 14 amino acids. The CDR3 reads CASSRQLGGREQYV. The CDR3 coding sequence is TGTGCCAGCAGCCGACAGCTGGGGGGTCGGGAGCAGTACGTC.

The chain joins TRBV7-3 to TRBJ2-5, with TRBD1 matching 7 bases. Germline trimming cut 6 bases from V and 11 bases from J; bases unmatched to any gene: 12. This CDR3 is 13 amino acids long. The germline V gene encodes CDR1 SGHTA and CDR2 FQGTGA. The CDR3, as DNA: TGTGCCAGCAGTTCAAGACAGGGAAGCCAGCAGTACTTC. Its protein product is CASSSRQGSQQYF.

Only one count was recorded for this clone. The chain carries TRBV28 and TRBJ1-2, with 7 bases lining up with TRBD1. The germline gives CDR1 MDHEN, CDR2 SYDVKM. The CDR3 sequence is 13 residues long. Losses at the gene ends were 8 bases for V and 5 bases for J; bases not matched to a gene: 8. In DNA, the CDR3 is TGTGCCAGCGGCTATGACAGGGATTATGGCTACACCTTC. It specifies CASGYDRDYGYTF.

This chain links TRBV5-6 with TRBJ2-1; maybe TRBD2 (5 bases). Between the trimmed V and J ends, which lost 1 base and 7 bases, there was a span of 15 bases. The germline CDR1 and CDR2 sequences are SGHDT and YYEEEE. The CDR3 is 15 residues long. CDR3 nucleotides: TGTGCCAGCAGCTTGAAGTTGAATAGCGAGAATGAGCAGTTCTTC. It encodes CASSLKLNSENEQFF.

This clone was counted only a few times. The genes are TRBV6-1 and TRBJ2-7; no clear D gene. Trimming shortened V by 0 bases and J by 8 bases, and 8 bases separated the two germline ends. This CDR3 contains 12 residues. The germline CDR1 and CDR2 sequences are MNHNS and SASEGT. The CDR3 is CASSEAPLQQYF. The CDR3 nucleotides read TGTGCCAGCAGTGAAGCCCCCCTCCAGCAGTACTTC.

The gene calls are TRBV7-3 and TRBJ2-5, with 9 positions matching TRBD2. CDR1 SGHTA and CDR2 FQGTGA come from the germline V gene. This CDR3 is built from 15 residues. V was pared by 3 bases and J by 5 bases, with 7 bases of the junction left unmatched. The CDR3 coding sequence is TGTGCCAGCAGCTTCTTGGCGGGGGGGTGGGAGACCCAGTACTTC. It codes for CASSFLAGGWETQYF.

The chain combines TRBV7-8 with TRBJ2-1, with D unresolved. Germline CDR1 SGHVS, CDR2 FQNEAQ. Between the trimmed V and J ends, which lost 4 bases and 9 bases, there was a span of 16 bases. CDR3 length equals 14 residues. The CDR3 sequence is CASSSLTQASEQFF. The CDR3 nucleotides read TGTGCCAGCAGCTCGCTGACGCAAGCTAGTGAGCAGTTCTTC.

This clone occurred a few times. The chain uses TRBV7-9 and TRBJ1-1, with D hard to call. This CDR3 has 14 amino acids. V was pared by 1 base and J by 1 base, with 7 bases between. Germline CDR1 reads SEHNR; CDR2 reads FQNEAQ (reference sequence). The CDR3 nucleotides read TGTGCCAGCAGCTTAGATCGGGAGAACACTGAAGCTTTCTTT. This gives the protein CASSLDRENTEAFF.

This clone was seen only a few times. J is TRBJ1-2 and V is TRBV29-1; D unclear. Germline V CDR1 and CDR2: SQVTM, ANQGSEA. V lost 7 bases to trimming and J lost 5 bases, with 5 bases between them. The CDR3 sequence is 9 residues long. The CDR3 protein is CSAMYGYTF. The CDR3 DNA reads as TGCAGCGCCATGTATGGCTACACCTTC.

The rearrangement joins TRBV7-9 to TRBJ1-1; the D is unclear. Trimming stripped 2 bases from V and 1 base from J, with 11 bases between. Germline lookup yields CDR1 SEHNR and CDR2 FQNEAQ (reference sequence). The CDR3 sequence is 15 residues long. The CDR3 bases are TGTGCCAGCAGCTTAATTCGCGGAGAGAACACTGAAGCTTTCTTT. It codes for CASSLIRGENTEAFF.

Notes on this clone: The same CDR3 can be traced to other DNA sequences in this sample. This chain connects TRBV9 to TRBJ1-4; D gene unclear. The CDR3 totals 15 residues. The V end was cut by 2 bases, the J end by 3 bases, with 11 bases between. Germline V gene lookup returns CDR1 SGDLS and CDR2 YYNGEE. For the CDR3, the DNA is TGTGCCAGCAGCGTGGAGGAAGGAGCTAATGAAAAACTGTTTTTT. Translated: CASSVEEGANEKLFF.

The table lists this clone with a few counts. V is TRBV19 and J is TRBJ2-3; tentative D call: TRBD1 (5 bases). Per the germline V gene, CDR1 is LNHDA and CDR2 is SQIVND (reference sequence). CDR3 length equals 12 residues. Trimming cost V 11 bases and J 2 bases, with 11 bases left between them. In DNA, the CDR3 is TGTGCCCCCAACAGGTACACAGATACGCAGTATTTT. This gives the protein CAPNRYTDTQYF.

The rearrangement uses TRBV6-4 and TRBJ1-2; D gene ambiguous. The CDR3 is 13 residues long. Germline V gives CDR1 MRHNA, CDR2 SNTAGT. V shed 0 bases and J shed 8 bases, with 10 bases lying between them. The CDR3 is CASSDSLAGGYTF. DNA of the CDR3: TGTGCCAGCAGTGACTCTCTGGCCGGGGGCTACACCTTC.

The gene calls are TRBV4-1 and TRBJ2-3; D ambiguous. Per germline, CDR1 MGHRA and CDR2 YSYEKL. The CDR3 runs 14 residues. Trimming removed 2 bases at V and 0 bases at J, with 6 bases between. The CDR3 reads CASSQPPSTDTQYF. Here the CDR3 DNA reads TGCGCCAGCAGCCAACCCCCTAGCACAGATACGCAGTATTTT.

The chain combines TRBV15 with TRBJ2-7; D possibly corresponds to TRBD2 (6 bases). The CDR3 runs to 13 residues. From germline, CDR1 is LNHNV and CDR2 YYDKDF (reference sequence). V shed 8 bases and J shed 6 bases, with 17 bases lying between them. CDR3 DNA: TGTGCCACCCGCCGGGACTCCCAGGGCGAGCAGTACGTC. Protein product: CATRRDSQGEQYV.

This chain uses TRBV13 with TRBJ1-2; D gene ambiguous. The CDR3 totals 16 residues. Trimming shortened V by 7 bases and J by 3 bases, and 21 bases separated the two germline ends. Germline CDR1 PRHDT, CDR2 FYEKMQ (reference sequence). The CDR3 loop is CASTRPRGTLYYGYTF. CDR3 nucleotides: TGTGCCAGCACCAGACCTCGGGGAACCCTTTACTATGGCTACACCTTC. Together with reference TRBV13 and TRBJ1-2, the CDR3 gives the full variable domain: AAGVIQSPRHLIKEKRETATLKCYPIPRHDTVYWYQQGPGQDPQFLISFYEKMQSDKGSIPDRFSAQQFSDYHSELNMSSLELGDSALYFCASTRPRGTLYYGYTFGSGTRLTVV.

This rearrangement joins TRBV19 to TRBJ1-2; 12 bases align to TRBD1. The CDR3 consists of 17 residues. CDR1 is LNHDA, CDR2 SQIVND, per germline (reference sequence). Germline trimming cut 5 bases from V and 2 bases from J; bases unmatched to any gene: 9. The CDR3 region has the DNA TGTGCCAGTAGTTACCGGGACAGGGGGCGAAGAAACTATGGCTACACCTTC. Protein product: CASSYRDRGRRNYGYTF.

This chain uses TRBV9 with TRBJ1-3, with 7 bases aligning to TRBD1. The CDR3 sequence is 16 residues long. With 1 base clipped from V and 5 bases from J, the junction kept 9 bases outside the gene matches. CDR1 is SGDLS and CDR2 is YYNGEE in the germline V gene. CDR3 amino acids: CASSVQKEGARNTIYF. The CDR3 nucleotides are TGTGCCAGCAGCGTACAAAAGGAGGGGGCGAGAAACACCATATATTTT. Together with reference TRBV9 and TRBJ1-3, the CDR3 gives the full variable domain: DSGVTQTPKHLITATGQRVTLRCSPRSGDLSVYWYQQSLDQGLQFLIQYYNGEERAKGNILERFSAQQFPDLHSELNLSSLELGDSALYFCASSVQKEGARNTIYFGEGSWLTVV.

The chain couples TRBV5-8 to TRBJ1-5; TRBD1 matches 10 bases. CDR1 and CDR2 from the germline V gene are SGHTS and YDEGEE. CDR3 length: 19 amino acids. Unmatched junction bases numbered 20, after V lost 2 bases and J lost 9 bases. The CDR3 nucleotides read TGTGCCAGCAGCTTCAAGGGGGAGACAGGGGGCCATCCCGTCCGGCCCCAGCATTTT. Its translation: CASSFKGETGGHPVRPQHF. The full variable domain, completed using reference TRBV5-8 and TRBJ1-5, is EAGVTQSPTHLIKTRGQQATLRCSPISGHTSVYWYQQALGLGLQFLLWYDEGEERNRGNFPPRFSGRQFPNYSSELNVNALELEDSALYLCASSFKGETGGHPVRPQHFGDGTRLSIL.

The V call is TRBV21-1, the J call TRBJ2-4; the table names TRBD1, a call not compared with the DNA. TRBV21-1 is tagged as a pseudogene. The CDR3 is 16 amino acids. The CDR3 loop is CASSNSRGTTKNIQYF. The CDR3 bases are TGTGCCAGCAGCAATTCCAGGGGAACTACCAAAAACATTCAGTACTTC.

This sequence joins TRBV4-1 and TRBJ1-1, with 9 nucleotides matching TRBD1. V was clipped by 1 base and J by 4 bases; unmatched bases: 4. Per germline, CDR1 MGHRA and CDR2 YSYEKL. The CDR3 sequence is 15 residues long. The CDR3 sequence: CASSQVWDRATEAFF. CDR3 nucleotide sequence: TGCGCCAGCAGCCAAGTTTGGGACAGGGCCACTGAAGCTTTCTTT.

The rearrangement links TRBV7-9 to TRBJ1-1; 12 bases line up with TRBD1. The germline CDR1 and CDR2 sequences are SEHNR and FQNEAQ (reference sequence). Trimming removed 3 bases from V and 1 base from J; junction bases left unmatched: 6. The CDR3 runs 17 residues. CDR3 DNA: TGTGCCAGCAGCTTGGGGGGACAGGGGGCGTGGAACACTGAAGCTTTCTTT. Amino acid sequence: CASSLGGQGAWNTEAFF.

The genes are TRBV21-1 and TRBJ2-7; the table gives TRBD2 as D, unverified against the DNA. TRBV21-1 is tagged as a pseudogene. The CDR3 consists of 14 residues. The CDR3 loop is CASTQGGPPYEQYV. The DNA of the CDR3 is TGTGCCAGCACCCAAGGAGGCCCACCCTACGAGCAGTACGTC.

CDR3 nucleotides: TGTGCCAGCAGTCGAAGCAGGGCCCCCGGGGAGCTGTTTTTT. This sequence encodes CASSRSRAPGELFF. The chain couples TRBV6-4 to TRBJ2-2, with D perhaps matching TRBD1 (5 bases). V was clipped by 5 bases and J by 6 bases, with 13 bases between them. The V gene's germline CDR1 is MRHNA and CDR2 SNTAGT. This CDR3 has 14 amino acids.